This T cell receptor beta chain derives from a study of shared clonotypes between healthy human individuals. TCRdb keeps only in-frame clones here, not all; method: immunoSEQ multiplex PCR. The sample records approximately 400,000 clones, 90% to 98% being singletons. This clone has only one observation. V lost 5 bases and J lost 2; bases outside the gene matches: 5. The CDR3 is 14 residues long. Per the germline V gene, CDR1 is LNHDA and CDR2 is SQIVND (reference sequence). Sequenced sample: memory CD8+ T cells sorted from blood. Sample subset: CD45RO+ cells pooled with CCR7-negative TemRA cells. The chain combines TRBV19 with TRBJ1-2; TRBD1 aligns across 7 bases. The receptor was derived from a man aged 25-45 years in good health. This CDR3 reads CASSPPTGNYGYTF. For the CDR3, the DNA is TGTGCCAGTAGTCCCCCGACAGGGAACTATGGCTACACCTTC. Full variable domain (missing parts from reference TRBV19 and TRBJ1-2): DGGITQSPKYLFRKEGQNVTLSCEQNLNHDAMYWYRQDPGQGLRLIYYSQIVNDFQKGDIAEGYSVSREKKESFPLTVTSAQKNPTAFYLCASSPPTGNYGYTFGSGTRLTVV.